The clone carrying this T cell receptor (beta chain) has a count of ten or more. Its antigen is not known. CDR3 length equals 15 residues. J gave up 8 bases and V 4 bases, and 8 bases lay outside the gene matches. Germline-derived CDR1 and CDR2 are MDHEN and SYDVKM. This record belongs to a study of regulatory T cells in long-lasting Graves disease. Study findings and constraints: Persistent cases of Graves' showed reduced TCR diversity relative to newly diagnosed patients.

According to the study, TCR beta libraries were built with iRepertoire HTBI primers and CDR3-region Arm-PCR. One entry per CDR3 protein, called by TCRdb with MiXCR from the multiplex PCR reads. The sample consists of 360,000 or so distinct CDR3 sequences, 15% to 20% of them appearing once. Time point specified: newly diagnosed GD, antithyroid drugs for less than 3 months. PBMC-derived RNA was used for the TCR library. This sample also belongs to another study, concerning T cells in Graves' hyperthyroidism and ophthalmopathy. That report adds: Recently diagnosed hyperthyroidism of less than 2 months' duration affected patients aged 18 to 65. The TCR CDR3 first-round RT-PCR relied on the HTBI primer set.

The specimen comprised peripheral blood mononuclear cells (PBMCs), sampled at new diagnosis, from a patient treated with antithyroid drugs. The sequence came from a woman aged 18-30 years with Graves disease. This rearrangement joins TRBV28 to TRBJ2-3, with 11 bases lining up with TRBD1. DNA for the CDR3: TGTGCCAGCAGTTCCGGACAGGGGGCGCGTAGTACGCAGTATTTT. Encoded protein: CASSSGQGARSTQYF.